Described below is a single T cell receptor (beta chain) sequence and its context. Assay: immunoSEQ multiplex PCR; the TCRdb copy retains only in-frame clones and omits some. The sample holds about 65,000 clones, around 96% seen once. The data belong to a study of cytomegalovirus exposure and HLA in healthy donors. The CDR3 spans 15 residues. The V gene lost 6 bases and the J gene lost 0 bases, with 11 bases spanning the gap. Germline V gene data show CDR1 as ENHRY and CDR2 as SYGVKD. The sequence came from a young man in good health and CMV-seropositive. Source material: PBMCs. The chain is built from TRBV10-3 and TRBJ2-2; weak D call: TRBD2 (6 bases). The CDR3 spells CAIRGGPSNTGELFF. As DNA, the CDR3 is TGTGCCATCAGGGGGGGACCATCGAACACCGGGGAGCTGTTTTTT.